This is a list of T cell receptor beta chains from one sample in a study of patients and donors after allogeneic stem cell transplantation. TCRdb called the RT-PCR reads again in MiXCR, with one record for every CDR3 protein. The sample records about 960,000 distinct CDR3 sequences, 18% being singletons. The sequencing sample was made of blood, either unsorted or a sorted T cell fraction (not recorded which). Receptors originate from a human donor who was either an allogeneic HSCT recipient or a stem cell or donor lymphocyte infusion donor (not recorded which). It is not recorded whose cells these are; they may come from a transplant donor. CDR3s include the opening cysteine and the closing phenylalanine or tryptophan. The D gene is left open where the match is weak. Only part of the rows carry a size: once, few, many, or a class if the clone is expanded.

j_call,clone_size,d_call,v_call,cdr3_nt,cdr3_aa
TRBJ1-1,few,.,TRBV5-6,TGTGCCAGCACCCGACCGGGGGGAAACACTGAAGCTTTCTTT,CASTRPGGNTEAFF
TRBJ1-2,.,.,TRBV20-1,TGCAGTGCTAGACACCCAGGGGACTATGGCTACACCTTC,CSARHPGDYGYTF
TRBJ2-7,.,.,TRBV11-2,TGTGCCAGCAGGGAACTTCTTAAGGGCCAGCGCGAGCAGTACTTC,CASRELLKGQREQYF
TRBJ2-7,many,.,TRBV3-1,TGTGCCAGCAGCCAAGACTCGGGAGTCTTTATGTGGGAGCAGTACTTC,CASSQDSGVFMWEQYF
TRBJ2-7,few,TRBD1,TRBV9,TGTGCCAGCAGCACCAGGACAGGGGACTACATGCAGTACTTC,CASSTRTGDYMQYF
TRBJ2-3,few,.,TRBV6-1,TGTGCCAGCAGTGAAAAGGATTACACAGATACGCAGTATTTT,CASSEKDYTDTQYF
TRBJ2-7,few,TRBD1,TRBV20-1,TGCAGTGCAGGGGGGACAGGGCTCTACGAGCAGTACTTC,CSAGGTGLYEQYF
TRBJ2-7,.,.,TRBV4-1,TGCGCCAGCAGCCAAGATCATTCTGGGACCTACGAGCAGTACTTC,CASSQDHSGTYEQYF
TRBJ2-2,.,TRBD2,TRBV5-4,TGTGCCAGCAGCTTGGCGCGACTAGCGGATAGACGGGGCACCGGGGAGCTGTTTTTT,CASSLARLADRRGTGELFF
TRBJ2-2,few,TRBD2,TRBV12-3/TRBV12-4,TGTGCCAGCAACGGTGGGGGGGCGAACACCGGGGAGCTGTTTTTT,CASNGGGANTGELFF
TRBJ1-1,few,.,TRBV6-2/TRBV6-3,TGTGCCAGCAGTCCCCTCCATGGTTTCACTGAAGCTTTCTTT,CASSPLHGFTEAFF
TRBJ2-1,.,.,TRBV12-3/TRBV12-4,TGTGCCAGCAGTTCCTCGAGGGGGTCCTACAATGAGCAGTTCTTC,CASSSSRGSYNEQFF
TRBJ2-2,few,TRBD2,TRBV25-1,TGTGCCAGCAGGGGGCTAGCGGGGACCGGGGAGCTGTTTTTT,CASRGLAGTGELFF
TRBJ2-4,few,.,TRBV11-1,TGTGCCAGCAGCCCCACAAACCAGGGACACATTCAGTACTTC,CASSPTNQGHIQYF
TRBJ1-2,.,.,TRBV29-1,TGCAGCGTGGGGCTACAGGGAAACCGTGGCTACACCTTC,CSVGLQGNRGYTF